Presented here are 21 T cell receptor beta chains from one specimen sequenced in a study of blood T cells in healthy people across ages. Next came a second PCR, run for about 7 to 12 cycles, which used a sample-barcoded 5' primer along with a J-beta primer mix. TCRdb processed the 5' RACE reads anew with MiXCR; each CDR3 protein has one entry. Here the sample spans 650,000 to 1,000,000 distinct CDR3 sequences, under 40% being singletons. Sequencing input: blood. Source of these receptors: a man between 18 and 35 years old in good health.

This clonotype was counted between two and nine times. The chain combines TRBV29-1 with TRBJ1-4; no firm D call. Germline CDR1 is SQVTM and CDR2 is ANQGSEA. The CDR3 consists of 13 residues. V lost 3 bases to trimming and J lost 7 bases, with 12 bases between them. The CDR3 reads CSVEEGWGEKLFF. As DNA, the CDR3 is TGCAGCGTTGAGGAAGGGTGGGGTGAAAAACTGTTTTTT.

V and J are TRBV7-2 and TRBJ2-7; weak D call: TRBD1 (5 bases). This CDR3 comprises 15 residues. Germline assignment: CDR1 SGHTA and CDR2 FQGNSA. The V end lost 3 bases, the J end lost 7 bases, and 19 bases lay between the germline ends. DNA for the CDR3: TGTGCCAGCAGCTTTGGACCCAGACAGCACAATGAGCAGTACTTC. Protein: CASSFGPRQHNEQYF.

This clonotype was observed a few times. The CDR3 protein is CASSDEIKNIQYF. Written as DNA, the CDR3 is TGTGCCAGCAGCGACGAGATCAAAAACATTCAGTACTTC. V is TRBV7-9 and J is TRBJ2-4; D gene ambiguous. V was clipped by 5 bases and J by 3 bases, with 8 bases between them. CDR3 length: 13 residues. The germline CDR1 and CDR2 sequences are SEHNR and FQNEAQ (reference sequence).

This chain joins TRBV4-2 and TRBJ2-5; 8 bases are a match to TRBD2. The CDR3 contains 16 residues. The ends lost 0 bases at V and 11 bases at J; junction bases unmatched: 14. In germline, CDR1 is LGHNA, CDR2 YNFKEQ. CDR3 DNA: TGTGCCAGCAGCCAAGATTGGAGCGGGGGATCTGGGGAGCAGTACTTC. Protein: CASSQDWSGGSGEQYF.

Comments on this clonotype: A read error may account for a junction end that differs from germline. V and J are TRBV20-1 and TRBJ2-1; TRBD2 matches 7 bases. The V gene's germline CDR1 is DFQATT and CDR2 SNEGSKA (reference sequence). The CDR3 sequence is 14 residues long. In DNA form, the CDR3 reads TGTAGTGCTAGTATCTGGGACTACCGCCATGAGCAGTTCTTC. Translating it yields CSASIWDYRHEQFF.

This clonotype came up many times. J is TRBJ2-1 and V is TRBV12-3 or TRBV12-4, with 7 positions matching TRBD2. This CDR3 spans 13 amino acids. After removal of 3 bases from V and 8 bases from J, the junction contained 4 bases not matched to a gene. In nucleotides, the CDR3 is TGTGCCAGCAGTTTGGGGGGGGTCGATGAGCAGTTCTTC. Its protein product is CASSLGGVDEQFF.

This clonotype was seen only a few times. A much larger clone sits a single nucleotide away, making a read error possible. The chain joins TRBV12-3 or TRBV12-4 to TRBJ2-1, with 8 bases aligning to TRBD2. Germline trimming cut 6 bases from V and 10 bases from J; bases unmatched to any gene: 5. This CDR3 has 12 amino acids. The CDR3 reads CASRLSGGEQFF. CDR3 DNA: TGTGCCAGCAGGCTCAGCGGGGGCGAGCAGTTCTTC.

The CDR3 DNA is TGCGCCAGCAGCCGGAGCAGTGATGAAAAACTGTTTTTT. The encoded protein is CASSRSSDEKLFF. The chain couples TRBV5-1 to TRBJ1-4; D not resolved. Germline-derived CDR1 and CDR2 are SGHRS and YFSETQ. The CDR3 loop spans 13 amino acids. V was pared by 4 bases and J by 6 bases, with 10 bases between.

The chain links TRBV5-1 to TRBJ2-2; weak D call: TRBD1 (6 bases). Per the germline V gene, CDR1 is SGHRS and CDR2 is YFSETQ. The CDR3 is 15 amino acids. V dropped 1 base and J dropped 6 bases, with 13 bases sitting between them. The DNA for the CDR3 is TGCGCCAGCAGCTTGACAGGGATCGTAGCCGGGGAGCTGTTTTTT. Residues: CASSLTGIVAGELFF. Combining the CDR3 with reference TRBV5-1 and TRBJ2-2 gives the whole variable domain KAGVTQTPRYLIKTRGQQVTLSCSPISGHRSVSWYQQTPGQGLQFLFEYFSETQRNKGNFPGRFSGRQFSNSRSEMNVSTLELGDSALYLCASSLTGIVAGELFFGEGSRLTVL.

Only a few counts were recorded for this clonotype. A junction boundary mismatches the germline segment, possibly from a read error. The DNA for the CDR3 is TGTGCCAGCAGTGACTCGGGGGGAGAGACCCAGTACTTC. Its translation is CASSDSGGETQYF. V gene TRBV6-2 or TRBV6-3 combines with J gene TRBJ2-5; 7 nucleotides align to TRBD2. This CDR3 spans 13 amino acids. Germline CDR1 MNHEY, CDR2 SVGEGT.

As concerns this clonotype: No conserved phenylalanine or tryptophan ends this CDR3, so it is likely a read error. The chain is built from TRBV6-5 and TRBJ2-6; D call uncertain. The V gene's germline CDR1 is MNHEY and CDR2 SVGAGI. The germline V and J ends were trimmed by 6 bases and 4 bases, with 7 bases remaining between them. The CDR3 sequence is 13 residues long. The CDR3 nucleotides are TGTGCCAGCAGGGTAACAGGGGCCAACGTCCTGACTGTC. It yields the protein CASRVTGANVLTV.

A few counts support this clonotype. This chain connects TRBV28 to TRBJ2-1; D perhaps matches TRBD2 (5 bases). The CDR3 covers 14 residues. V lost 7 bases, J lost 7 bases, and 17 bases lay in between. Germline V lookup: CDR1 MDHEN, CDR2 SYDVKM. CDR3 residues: CASTPVGRWNEQFF. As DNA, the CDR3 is TGTGCCAGCACCCCGGTGGGGAGATGGAATGAGCAGTTCTTC. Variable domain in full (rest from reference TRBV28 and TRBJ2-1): DVKVTQSSRYLVKRTGEKVFLECVQDMDHENMFWYRQDPGLGLRLIYFSYDVKMKEKGDIPEGYSVSREKKERFSLILESASTNQTSMYLCASTPVGRWNEQFFGPGTRLTVL.

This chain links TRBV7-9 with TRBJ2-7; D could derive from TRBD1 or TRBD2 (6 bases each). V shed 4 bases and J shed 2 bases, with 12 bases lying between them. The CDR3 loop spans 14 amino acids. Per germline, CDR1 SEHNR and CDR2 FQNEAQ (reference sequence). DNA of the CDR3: TGTGCCAGCAGCTCATCGGGGGCCGCCTACGAGCAGTACTTC. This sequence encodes CASSSSGAAYEQYF.

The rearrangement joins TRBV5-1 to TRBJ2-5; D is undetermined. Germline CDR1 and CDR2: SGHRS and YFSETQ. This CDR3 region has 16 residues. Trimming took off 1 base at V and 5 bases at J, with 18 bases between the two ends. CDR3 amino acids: CASSLRLETPFETQYF. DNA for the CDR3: TGCGCCAGCAGCTTGAGGCTAGAGACCCCCTTCGAGACCCAGTACTTC.

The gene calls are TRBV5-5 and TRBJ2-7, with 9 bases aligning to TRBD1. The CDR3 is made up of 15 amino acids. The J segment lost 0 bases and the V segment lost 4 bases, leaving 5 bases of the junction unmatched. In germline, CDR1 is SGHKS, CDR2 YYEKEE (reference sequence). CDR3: CASSTTGGFSYEQYF. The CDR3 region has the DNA TGTGCCAGCAGCACGACAGGGGGTTTCTCCTACGAGCAGTACTTC.

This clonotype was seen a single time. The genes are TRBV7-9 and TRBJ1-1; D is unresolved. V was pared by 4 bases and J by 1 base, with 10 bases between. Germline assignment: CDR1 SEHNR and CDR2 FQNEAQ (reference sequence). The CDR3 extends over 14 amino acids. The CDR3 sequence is CASSSLRQNTEAFF. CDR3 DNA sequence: TGTGCCAGCAGCTCCCTGAGACAGAACACTGAAGCTTTCTTT.

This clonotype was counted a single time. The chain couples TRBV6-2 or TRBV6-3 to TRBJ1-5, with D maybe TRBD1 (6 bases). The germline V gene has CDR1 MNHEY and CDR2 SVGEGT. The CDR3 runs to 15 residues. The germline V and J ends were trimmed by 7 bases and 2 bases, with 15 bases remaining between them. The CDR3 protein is CASTRSRGGNQPQHF. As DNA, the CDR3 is TGTGCCAGCACACGGAGCAGGGGTGGCAATCAGCCCCAGCATTTT.

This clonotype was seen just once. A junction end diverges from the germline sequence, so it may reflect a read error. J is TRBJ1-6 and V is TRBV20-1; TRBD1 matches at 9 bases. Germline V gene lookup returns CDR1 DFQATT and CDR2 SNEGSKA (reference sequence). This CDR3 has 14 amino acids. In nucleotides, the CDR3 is TGCGGTGCTCCCCGGGACAGGGTGGGTTCACCCCTCCACTTT. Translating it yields CGAPRDRVGSPLHF.

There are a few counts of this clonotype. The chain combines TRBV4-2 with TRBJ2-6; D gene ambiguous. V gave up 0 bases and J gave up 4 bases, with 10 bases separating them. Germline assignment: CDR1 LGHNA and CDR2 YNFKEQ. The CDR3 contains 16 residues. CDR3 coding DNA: TGTGCCAGCAGCCAAGACTTCCAGTCCGGGGCCAACGTCCTGACTTTC. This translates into CASSQDFQSGANVLTF.

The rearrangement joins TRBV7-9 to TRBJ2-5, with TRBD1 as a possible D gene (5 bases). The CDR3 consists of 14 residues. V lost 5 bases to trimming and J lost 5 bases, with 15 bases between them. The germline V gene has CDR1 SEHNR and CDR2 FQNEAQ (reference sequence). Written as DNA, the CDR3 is TGTGCCAGCAGCGACGGACAAGTCCAGGAGACCCAGTACTTC. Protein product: CASSDGQVQETQYF.

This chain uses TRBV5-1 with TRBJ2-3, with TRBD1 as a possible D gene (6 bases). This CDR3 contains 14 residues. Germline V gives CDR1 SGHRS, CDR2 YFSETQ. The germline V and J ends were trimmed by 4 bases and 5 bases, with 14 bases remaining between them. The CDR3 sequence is CASSPAATGDTQYF. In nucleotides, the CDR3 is TGCGCCAGCAGCCCAGCCGCGACAGGAGATACGCAGTATTTT.